The 16 T cell receptor beta chains in this list originate from one sample, sequenced in a study of cytomegalovirus exposure and HLA in healthy donors (dated by TCRdb to about 2017). Library preparation was by the immunoSEQ multiplex PCR assay. TCRdb obtained this table from immuneACCESS and retained in-frame rearrangements with V and J assigned. These tables miss some clones; where compared with another copy, unresolved V genes account for less than half of the shortfall, and the remainder is unexplained. The sample table lists some 110,000 clones, roughly 90% of them with a count of one. The ten largest account for about 1.8% of the sample. The material sequenced was PBMCs. These receptors all come from a woman aged 18-29 years in good health and CMV-seropositive.

This clone was seen only a few times. The chain employs TRBV6-5 and TRBJ1-5, with 9 bases fitting TRBD1. Trimming cost V 5 bases and J 7 bases; bases outside gene matches: 6. The germline V gene encodes CDR1 MNHEY and CDR2 SVGAGI. The CDR3 consists of 14 residues. CDR3 nucleotides: TGTGCCAGCAGTCCGCGACAGGGGGGCCAGCCCCAGCATTTT. Translated: CASSPRQGGQPQHF.

This chain joins TRBV4-3 and TRBJ1-1; 8 bases are shared with TRBD1. Germline V CDR1 and CDR2: LGHNA, YSLEER. The CDR3 runs to 15 residues. Trimming took 2 bases from V and 0 from J; bases not matched to a gene: 2. For the CDR3, the DNA is TGCGCCAGCAGCCAATTGGGACAGGTGAACACTGAAGCTTTCTTT. This encodes CASSQLGQVNTEAFF.

The chain combines TRBV28 with TRBJ2-7; no clear D. Trimming removed 3 bases from V and 3 bases from J, with 3 bases in between. Germline CDR1 is MDHEN and CDR2 is SYDVKM. The CDR3 has 11 residues. CDR3 sequence (DNA): TGTGCCAGCAGTTTGGGCTACGAGCAGTACGTC. Protein: CASSLGYEQYV.

The chain is built from TRBV2 and TRBJ1-5; TRBD1 aligns across 10 bases. Trimming cost V 6 bases and J 4 bases; bases outside gene matches: 6. The CDR3 covers 15 residues. CDR1 and CDR2 from the germline V gene are SNHLY and FYNNEI. This chain's CDR3 is CASRGGQGTNQPQHF. In DNA form, the CDR3 reads TGTGCCAGCAGGGGGGGACAGGGGACAAATCAGCCCCAGCATTTT.

The chain recombines TRBV6-1 with TRBJ2-3; D possibly corresponds to TRBD1 (6 bases). CDR1 is MNHNS, CDR2 SASEGT, per germline. V was shortened by 6 bases and J by 3 bases, with 10 bases between the two germline ends. The CDR3 spans 13 residues. The CDR3 spells CASRRTGTDTQYF. For the CDR3, the DNA is TGTGCCAGCAGGCGTACAGGGACAGATACGCAGTATTTT.

This chain's CDR3 is CASRKGGQSYEQYF. CDR3 DNA: TGTGCCAGCAGAAAAGGGGGTCAGTCCTACGAGCAGTACTTC. The chain joins TRBV28 to TRBJ2-7; D may be TRBD1 (6 bases). With 6 bases removed from V and 1 base from J, the gap between germline ends came to 13 bases. Germline-derived CDR1 and CDR2 are MDHEN and SYDVKM. The CDR3 is 14 residues long.

Written as DNA, the CDR3 is TGCGCCAGCAGCTTGGATTTTCTCTATGGCTACACCTTC. Its translation: CASSLDFLYGYTF. The gene calls are TRBV5-1 and TRBJ1-2, with D hard to call. The CDR3 extends over 13 amino acids. With 0 bases removed from V and 4 bases from J, the gap between germline ends came to 7 bases. Germline lookup yields CDR1 SGHRS and CDR2 YFSETQ.

The CDR3 DNA sequence: TGTGCCAGCATCGAAGGGGCTACCCGACGGGTAGATACGCAGTATTTT. Amino acid sequence: CASIEGATRRVDTQYF. The J gene is TRBJ2-3, the V gene TRBV11-2, with D perhaps matching TRBD1 (5 bases). Germline V gene data show CDR1 as SGHAT and CDR2 as FQNNGV. Trimming removed 7 bases at V and 5 bases at J, with 22 bases between. The CDR3 has 16 residues.

J is TRBJ2-7 and V is TRBV27; 7 nucleotides align to TRBD1. The CDR3 sequence is 14 residues long. Germline V CDR1 and CDR2: MNHEY, SMNVEV (reference sequence). Germline trimming cut 4 bases from V and 2 bases from J; bases unmatched to any gene: 5. The chain's CDR3 is CASSYRGTTYEQYF. The CDR3 bases are TGTGCCAGCAGTTACAGGGGAACCACCTACGAGCAGTACTTC.

The CDR3 is CASSLATGDHNSPLHF. The CDR3 nucleotides are TGTGCCAGCAGCTTAGCGACGGGGGACCATAATTCACCCCTCCACTTT. The genes are TRBV7-8 and TRBJ1-6; a possible D gene is TRBD1 (5 bases). This CDR3 is built from 16 residues. The germline V and J ends were trimmed by 0 bases and 5 bases, with 11 bases remaining between them. Germline values: CDR1 SGHVS, CDR2 FQNEAQ.

To note about this clone: One junction end does not reproduce the germline sequence, and a read error may be involved. This rearrangement joins TRBV2 to TRBJ2-7, with TRBD1 matching 7 bases. The CDR3 has 13 residues. Germline CDR1 SNHLY, CDR2 FYNNEI. The CDR3 loop is CASSEGTAYEQYF. The CDR3, as DNA: TGTGCCAGCAGCGAAGGGACAGCCTACGAGCAGTACTTC. Together with reference TRBV2 and TRBJ2-7, the CDR3 gives the full variable domain: EPEVTQTPSHQVTQMGQEVILRCVPISNHLYFYWYRQILGQKVEFLVSFYNNEISEKSEIFDDQFSVERPDGSNFTLKIRSTKLEDSAMYFCASSEGTAYEQYFGPGTRLTVT.

The chain has TRBV6-1 and TRBJ1-5; no clear D gene. This CDR3 region has 13 residues. V was trimmed by 3 bases and J by 4 bases, leaving 7 bases between them. Germline CDR1 and CDR2: MNHNS and SASEGT. The CDR3 sequence is CASSDQKNQPQHF. The CDR3 DNA reads as TGTGCCAGCAGTGACCAGAAAAATCAGCCCCAGCATTTT.

The chain carries TRBV9 and TRBJ1-1, with D unresolved. The V gene lost 2 bases and the J gene lost 1 base, with 9 bases spanning the gap. This CDR3 comprises 14 residues. From germline, CDR1 is SGDLS and CDR2 YYNGEE. The CDR3 DNA sequence: TGTGCCAGCAGCGTCCAGACGGGGAACACTGAAGCTTTCTTT. As protein: CASSVQTGNTEAFF.

The chain employs TRBV4-1 and TRBJ1-5; TRBD1 is a possible D gene (6 bases). V dropped 2 bases and J dropped 2 bases, with 10 bases sitting between them. The CDR3 is made up of 15 amino acids. Germline CDR1 reads MGHRA; CDR2 reads YSYEKL. The chain's CDR3 is CASSQTGLRNQPQHF. CDR3 sequence (DNA): TGCGCCAGCAGCCAAACAGGGTTGCGCAATCAGCCCCAGCATTTT.

This clone has a single count. The DNA for the CDR3 is TGTGCCATCAGCGGACTAGCGGACTCCTACGAGCAGTACTTC. Its protein product is CAISGLADSYEQYF. The chain carries TRBV10-3 and TRBJ2-7, with TRBD2 matching over 10 bases. Germline lookup yields CDR1 ENHRY and CDR2 SYGVKD. J lost 0 bases, V lost 6 bases, and 2 bases had no gene match. The length of the CDR3 is 14 residues.

This sequence joins TRBV7-6 and TRBJ2-1; TRBD1 is a possible D gene (5 bases). The ends were cut back, 4 bases at V and 7 bases at J, with 17 bases in the middle. The CDR3 is made up of 15 amino acids. CDR1 and CDR2 from the germline V gene are SGHVS and FNYEAQ. CDR3 region: CASSYTGAGLNEQFF. DNA for the CDR3: TGTGCCAGCAGCTACACTGGGGCCGGGTTGAATGAGCAGTTCTTC.